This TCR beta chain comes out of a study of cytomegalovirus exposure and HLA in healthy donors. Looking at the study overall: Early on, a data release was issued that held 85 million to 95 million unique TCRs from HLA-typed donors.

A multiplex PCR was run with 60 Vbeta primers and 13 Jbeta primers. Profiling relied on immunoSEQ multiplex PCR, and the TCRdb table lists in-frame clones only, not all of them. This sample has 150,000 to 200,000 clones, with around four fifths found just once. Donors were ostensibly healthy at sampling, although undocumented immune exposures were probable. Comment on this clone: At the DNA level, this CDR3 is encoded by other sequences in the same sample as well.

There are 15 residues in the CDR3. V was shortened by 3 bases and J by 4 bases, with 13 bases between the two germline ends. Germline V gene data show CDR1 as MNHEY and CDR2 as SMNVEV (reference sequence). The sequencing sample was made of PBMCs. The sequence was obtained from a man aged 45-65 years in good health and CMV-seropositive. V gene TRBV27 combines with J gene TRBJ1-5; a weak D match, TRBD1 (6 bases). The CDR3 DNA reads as TGTGCCAGCAGTTTGGTCAGGGGTGGAAATCAGCCCCAGCATTTT. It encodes CASSLVRGGNQPQHF.